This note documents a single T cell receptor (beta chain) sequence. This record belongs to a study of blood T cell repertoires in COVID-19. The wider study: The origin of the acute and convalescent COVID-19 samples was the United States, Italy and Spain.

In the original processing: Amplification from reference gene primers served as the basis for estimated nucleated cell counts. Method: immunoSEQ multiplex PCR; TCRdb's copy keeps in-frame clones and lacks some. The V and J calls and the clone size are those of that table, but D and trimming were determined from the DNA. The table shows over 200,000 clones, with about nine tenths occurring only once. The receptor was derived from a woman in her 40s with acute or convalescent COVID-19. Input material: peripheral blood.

The chain's CDR3 is CASSFHRESYEQYV. The CDR3 coding sequence is TGTGCCAGCAGCTTCCACAGGGAGTCCTACGAGCAGTACGTC. The rearrangement joins TRBV11-2 to TRBJ2-7; perhaps TRBD1 as D (6 bases). Trimming left V 3 bases short and J 1 base short, with 10 bases between. The length of the CDR3 is 14 residues. Germline loops: CDR1 SGHAT, CDR2 FQNNGV.